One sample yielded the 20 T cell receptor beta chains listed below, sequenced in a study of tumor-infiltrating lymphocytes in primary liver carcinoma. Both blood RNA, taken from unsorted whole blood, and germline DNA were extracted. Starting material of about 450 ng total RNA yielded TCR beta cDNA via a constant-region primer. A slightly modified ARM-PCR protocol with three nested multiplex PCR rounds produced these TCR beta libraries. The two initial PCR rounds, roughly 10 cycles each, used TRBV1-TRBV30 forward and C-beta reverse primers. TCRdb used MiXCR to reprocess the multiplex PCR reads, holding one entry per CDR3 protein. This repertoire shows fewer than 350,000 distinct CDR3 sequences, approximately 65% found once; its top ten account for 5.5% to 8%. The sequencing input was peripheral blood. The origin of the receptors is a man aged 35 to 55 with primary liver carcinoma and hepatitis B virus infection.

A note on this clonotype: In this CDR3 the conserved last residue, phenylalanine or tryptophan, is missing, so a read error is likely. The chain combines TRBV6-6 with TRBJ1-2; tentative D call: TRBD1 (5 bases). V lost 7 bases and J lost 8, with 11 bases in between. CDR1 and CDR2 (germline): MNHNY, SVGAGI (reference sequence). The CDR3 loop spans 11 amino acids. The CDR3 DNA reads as TGTGCCAGCAAGGGGAATTACGGCTACACCTTG. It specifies CASKGNYGYTL.

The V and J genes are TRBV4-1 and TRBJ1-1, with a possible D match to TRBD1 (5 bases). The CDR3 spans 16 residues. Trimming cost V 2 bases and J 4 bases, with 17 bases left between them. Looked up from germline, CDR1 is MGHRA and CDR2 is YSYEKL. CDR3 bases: TGCGCCAGCAGCCAAATCGGGGCAGGGTTTGGCACTGAAGCTTTCTTT. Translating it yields CASSQIGAGFGTEAFF.

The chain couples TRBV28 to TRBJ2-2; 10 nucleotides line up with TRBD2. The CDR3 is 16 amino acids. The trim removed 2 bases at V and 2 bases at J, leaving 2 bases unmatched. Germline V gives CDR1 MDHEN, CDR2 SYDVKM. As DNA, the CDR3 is TGTGCCAGCAGTTTAAGGACTAGCGGCAACACCGGGGAGCTGTTTTTT. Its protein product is CASSLRTSGNTGELFF.

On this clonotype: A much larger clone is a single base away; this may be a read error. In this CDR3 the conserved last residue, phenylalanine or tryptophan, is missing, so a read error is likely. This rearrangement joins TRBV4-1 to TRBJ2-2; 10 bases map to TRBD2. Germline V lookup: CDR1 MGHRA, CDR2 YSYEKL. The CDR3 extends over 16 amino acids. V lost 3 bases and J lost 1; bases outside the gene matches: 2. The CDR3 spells CASSQWTSGNTGELFL. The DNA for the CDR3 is TGCGCCAGCAGCCAGTGGACTAGCGGGAACACCGGGGAGCTGTTTCTT.

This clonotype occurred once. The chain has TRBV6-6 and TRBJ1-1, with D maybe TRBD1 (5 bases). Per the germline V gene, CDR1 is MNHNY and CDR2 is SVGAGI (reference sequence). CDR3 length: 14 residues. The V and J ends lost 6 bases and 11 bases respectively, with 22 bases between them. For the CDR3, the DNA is TGTGCCAGCAGCCTAACAATCGGGGGAGGTCATGCTTTCTTT. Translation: CASSLTIGGGHAFF.

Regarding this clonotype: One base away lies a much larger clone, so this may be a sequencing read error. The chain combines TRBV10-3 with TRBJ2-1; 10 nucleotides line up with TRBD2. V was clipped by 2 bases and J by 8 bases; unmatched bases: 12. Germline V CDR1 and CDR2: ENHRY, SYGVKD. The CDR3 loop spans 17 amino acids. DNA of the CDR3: TGTGCCATCAGTGAGCCCCATACTAGCGGGATAGGCTATGAGCAGTTCTTC. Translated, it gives CAISEPHTSGIGYEQFF.

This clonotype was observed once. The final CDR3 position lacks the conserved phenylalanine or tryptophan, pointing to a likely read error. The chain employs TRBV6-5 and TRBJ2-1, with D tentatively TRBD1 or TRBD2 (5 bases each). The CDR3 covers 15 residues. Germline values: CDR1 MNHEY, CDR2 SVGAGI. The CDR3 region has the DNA TGTGTCAGCAGTCCCGAGTGGGGGTCTCACAATGAACAGTTCTCC. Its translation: CVSSPEWGSHNEQFS.

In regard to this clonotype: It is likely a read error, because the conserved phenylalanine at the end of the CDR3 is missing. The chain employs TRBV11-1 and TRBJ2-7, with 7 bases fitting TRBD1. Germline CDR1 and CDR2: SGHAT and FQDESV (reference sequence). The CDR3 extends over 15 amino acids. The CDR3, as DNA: TGTGCCGGCAGCTTAACTCAGGGGGTCCACTACGAGCAGTACCTC. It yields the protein CAGSLTQGVHYEQYL.

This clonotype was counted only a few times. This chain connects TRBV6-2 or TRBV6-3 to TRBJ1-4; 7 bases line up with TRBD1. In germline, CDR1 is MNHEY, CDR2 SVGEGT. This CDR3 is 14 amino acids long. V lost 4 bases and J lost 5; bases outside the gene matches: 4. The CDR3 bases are TGTGCCAGCAGTTTACGACAGGGAAATGAAAAACTGTTTTTT. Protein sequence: CASSLRQGNEKLFF.

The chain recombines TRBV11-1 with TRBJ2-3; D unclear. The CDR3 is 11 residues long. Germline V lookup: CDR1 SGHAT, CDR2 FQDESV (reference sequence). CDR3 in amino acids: CVTSSQYTQYF. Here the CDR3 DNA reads TGTGTCACCAGCTCGCAGTATACGCAGTATTTT.

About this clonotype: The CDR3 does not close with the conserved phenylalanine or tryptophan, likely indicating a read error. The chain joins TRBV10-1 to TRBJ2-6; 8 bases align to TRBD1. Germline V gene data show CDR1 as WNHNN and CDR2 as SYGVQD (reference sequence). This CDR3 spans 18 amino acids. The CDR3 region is CASSEVQGAFSGTNVLTI. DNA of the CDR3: TGCGCCAGCAGTGAGGTCCAGGGGGCCTTCTCTGGGACCAACGTCCTGACTATC.

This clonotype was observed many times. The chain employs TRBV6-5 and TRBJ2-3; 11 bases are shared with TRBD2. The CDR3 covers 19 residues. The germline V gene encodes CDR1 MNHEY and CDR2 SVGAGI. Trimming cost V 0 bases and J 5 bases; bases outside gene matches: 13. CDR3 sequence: CASSYSAPSGRRIGDTQYF. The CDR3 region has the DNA TGTGCCAGCAGTTACTCGGCCCCTAGCGGGAGGAGAATTGGAGATACGCAGTATTTT.

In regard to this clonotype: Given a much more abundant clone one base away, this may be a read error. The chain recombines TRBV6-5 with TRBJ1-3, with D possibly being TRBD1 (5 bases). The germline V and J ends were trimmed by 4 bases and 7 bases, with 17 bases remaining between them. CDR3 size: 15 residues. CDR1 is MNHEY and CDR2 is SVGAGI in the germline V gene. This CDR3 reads CASSFTNQGDNTIYF. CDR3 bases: TGTGCCAGCAGTTTTACCAACCAGGGTGACAACACCATATATTTT.

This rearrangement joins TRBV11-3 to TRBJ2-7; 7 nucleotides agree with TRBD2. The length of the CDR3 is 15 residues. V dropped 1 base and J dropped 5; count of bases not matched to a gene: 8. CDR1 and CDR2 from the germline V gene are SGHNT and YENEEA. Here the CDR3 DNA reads TGTGCCAGCAGCTTAGTAAGACTAGCTTCCCACGAGCAGTACTTC. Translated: CASSLVRLASHEQYF.

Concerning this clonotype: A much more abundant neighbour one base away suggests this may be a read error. Here the CDR3 reads CASSYMRGLNTEAFF. The CDR3 nucleotides read TGTGCCAGCAGTTACATGCGGGGGCTGAACACTGAAGCTTTCTTT. V usage is TRBV6-2 or TRBV6-3 and J usage is TRBJ1-1; D may be TRBD1 (6 bases). The CDR3 contains 15 residues. The germline V gene encodes CDR1 MNHEY and CDR2 SVGEGT. V was clipped by 2 bases and J by 0 bases, with 10 bases between them.

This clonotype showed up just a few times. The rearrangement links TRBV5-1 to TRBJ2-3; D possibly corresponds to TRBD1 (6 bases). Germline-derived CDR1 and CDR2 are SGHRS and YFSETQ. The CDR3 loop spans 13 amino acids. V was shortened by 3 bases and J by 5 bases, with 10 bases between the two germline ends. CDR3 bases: TGCGCCAGCAGCTGGGACAAGGGAGATACGCAGTATTTT. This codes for CASSWDKGDTQYF. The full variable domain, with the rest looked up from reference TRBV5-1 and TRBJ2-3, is KAGVTQTPRYLIKTRGQQVTLSCSPISGHRSVSWYQQTPGQGLQFLFEYFSETQRNKGNFPGRFSGRQFSNSRSEMNVSTLELGDSALYLCASSWDKGDTQYFGPGTRLTVL.

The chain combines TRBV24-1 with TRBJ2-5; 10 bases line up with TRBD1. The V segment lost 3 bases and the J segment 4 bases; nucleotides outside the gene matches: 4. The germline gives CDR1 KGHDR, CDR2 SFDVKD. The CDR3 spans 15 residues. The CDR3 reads CATSDATGGSETQYF. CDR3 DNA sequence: TGTGCCACCAGTGATGCGACAGGGGGCTCAGAGACCCAGTACTTC.

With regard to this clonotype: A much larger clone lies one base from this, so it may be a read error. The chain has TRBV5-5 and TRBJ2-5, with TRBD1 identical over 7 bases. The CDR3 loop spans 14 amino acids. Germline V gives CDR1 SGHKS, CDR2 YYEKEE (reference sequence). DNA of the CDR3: TGTGCCAGCAGCCGTAACAGGGGCCAAGATACCCAGTACTTC. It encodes CASSRNRGQDTQYF.

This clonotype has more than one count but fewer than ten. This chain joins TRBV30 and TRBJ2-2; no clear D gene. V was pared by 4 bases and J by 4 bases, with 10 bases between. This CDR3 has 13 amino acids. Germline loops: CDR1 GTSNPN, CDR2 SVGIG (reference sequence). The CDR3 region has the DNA TGTGCCTGGACCAATCGAAGCACCGGGGAGCTGTTTTTT. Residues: CAWTNRSTGELFF.

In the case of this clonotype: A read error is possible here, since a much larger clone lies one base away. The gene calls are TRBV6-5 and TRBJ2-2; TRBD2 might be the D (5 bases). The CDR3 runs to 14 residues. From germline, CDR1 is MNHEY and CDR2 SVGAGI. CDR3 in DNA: TGTGCCAGCACTCACCGGCATGCAACCGGGGAGCTGTCTTTT. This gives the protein CASTHRHATGELSF.